Listed here are 9 T cell receptor beta chains from one sample, sequenced in a study of T cells after yellow fever vaccination. TCRdb passed the 5' RACE reads through MiXCR, listing each CDR3 protein once. The data show roughly 150,000 distinct CDR3 sequences, 7.7% seen once. Here the sequenced sample was CD4+ T cells sorted from PBMCs, taken 5 days after the yellow fever booster vaccination. Receptors were obtained from a young man who received the YFV17D yellow fever vaccine.

The V call is TRBV12-3 or TRBV12-4, the J call TRBJ2-1; D is perhaps TRBD1 (6 bases). CDR3 size: 14 residues. V lost 8 bases and J lost 0, with 11 bases in between. CDR3 bases: TGTGCCAGCCACGACAGGATCTCCTACAATGAGCAGTTCTTC. Translated: CASHDRISYNEQFF.

This clonotype appeared many times. The chain joins TRBV28 to TRBJ2-7, with 8 bases that match TRBD1. Germline loops: CDR1 MDHEN, CDR2 SYDVKM. The length of the CDR3 is 14 residues. The J segment lost 6 bases and the V segment lost 7 bases, leaving 11 bases of the junction unmatched. CDR3 DNA sequence: TGTGCCAGCACTATCAGGGGGCGGAATGGCGAGCAGTACTTC. Translated, it gives CASTIRGRNGEQYF.

This clonotype was recorded at least ten times. The chain combines TRBV12-3 or TRBV12-4 with TRBJ2-2; 11 nucleotides agree with TRBD2. Unmatched junction bases numbered 4, after V lost 10 bases and J lost 3 bases. The CDR3 sequence is 14 residues long. The CDR3 protein is CATQLAGDTGELFF. CDR3 nucleotide sequence: TGTGCCACCCAACTAGCGGGAGACACCGGGGAGCTGTTTTTT.

The chain employs TRBV20-1 and TRBJ2-1; the D gene is possibly TRBD2 (6 bases). The CDR3 has 18 amino acids. Germline V gene sequence: CDR1 DFQATT, CDR2 SNEGSKA (reference sequence). The V and J ends lost 0 bases and 10 bases respectively, with 28 bases between them. CDR3 residues: CSARDPQTLAGGNREQFF. CDR3 coding DNA: TGCAGTGCTAGAGATCCCCAAACTTTGGCGGGCGGGAACAGGGAGCAGTTCTTC.

This clonotype was detected only a few times. The chain combines TRBV19 with TRBJ2-7; 7 bases fit TRBD2. Losses at the gene ends were 4 bases for V and 2 bases for J; bases not matched to a gene: 2. In germline, CDR1 is LNHDA, CDR2 SQIVND (reference sequence). This CDR3 is built from 13 residues. CDR3 DNA: TGTGCCAGTAGTAGCGGGAGCCCCTACGAGCAGTACTTC. It specifies CASSSGSPYEQYF. Combining the CDR3 with reference TRBV19 and TRBJ2-7 gives the whole variable domain DGGITQSPKYLFRKEGQNVTLSCEQNLNHDAMYWYRQDPGQGLRLIYYSQIVNDFQKGDIAEGYSVSREKKESFPLTVTSAQKNPTAFYLCASSSGSPYEQYFGPGTRLTVT.

The sample holds many counts of this clonotype. The chain links TRBV6-1 to TRBJ2-1; TRBD2 is a possible D gene (5 bases). The CDR3 is 14 residues long. CDR1 MNHNS and CDR2 SASEGT come from the germline V gene. Trimming took 6 bases from V and 2 from J, leaving 11 bases between them. The CDR3 spells CASRQETTYNEQFF. The CDR3 region has the DNA TGTGCCAGCAGGCAGGAGACTACCTACAATGAGCAGTTCTTC.

The sample holds many counts of this clonotype. The chain has TRBV12-3 or TRBV12-4 and TRBJ2-1; D not certain. V shed 4 bases and J shed 9 bases, with 10 bases lying between them. CDR3 length equals 12 residues. The CDR3 bases are TGTGCCAGCAGTTCGGACCACACTGAGCAGTTCTTC. Protein: CASSSDHTEQFF.

This clonotype was seen many times. V usage is TRBV10-2 and J usage is TRBJ2-4; tentative D call: TRBD2 (5 bases). The CDR3 totals 14 residues. Germline V gene lookup returns CDR1 WSHSY and CDR2 SAAADI. The V gene lost 5 bases and the J gene lost 8 bases, with 16 bases spanning the gap. The DNA for the CDR3 is TGCGCCAGCAGTTTTCCCGGGAAGAGGGACATTCAGTACTTC. It encodes CASSFPGKRDIQYF.

This clonotype occurred many times. The CDR3 here is CASSLGLSGGAYEQYF. The CDR3, as DNA: TGTGCCAGCAGCTTAGGATTATCGGGAGGGGCCTACGAGCAGTACTTC. The rearrangement uses TRBV7-2 and TRBJ2-7, with 8 positions matching TRBD2. Per the germline V gene, CDR1 is SGHTA and CDR2 is FQGNSA. The CDR3 sequence is 16 residues long. V lost 1 base, J lost 2 bases, and 7 bases stayed unmatched.